The clone carrying this T cell receptor (beta chain) occurred many times. What it binds is unknown. The CDR3 spans 10 residues. V was shortened by 8 bases and J by 3 bases, with 2 bases between the two germline ends. Every individual TCR cDNA molecule carried its own unique molecular identifier, which allowed correction of PCR and sequencing errors. TCRdb ran MiXCR on the 5' RACE reads and lists one entry per CDR3 protein. Of 20,000 to 25,000 distinct CDR3 sequences listed, 5% to 7% are singletons. Specified time point: sample taken at primary tumor resection. Tumor, nontumor lung or frozen PBMC supplied whole RNA, sequenced without sorting. The data were taken from a study of spatial heterogeneity in lung cancer. Whole-study results and caveats: The study estimated approximately 7% alpha and over 12% beta chain coverage of tumor T cells. In tumors, expanded intratumoral alpha and beta TCR counts tracked mutation counts.

The genes are TRBV12-3 or TRBV12-4 and TRBJ2-1; D is unclear. The source material was lung tumor tissue, sampled at surgery. The source is a male donor with early-stage non-small cell lung cancer. CDR3 bases: TGTGCCAGCGGCTACAATGAGCAGTTCTTC. Translating it yields CASGYNEQFF.